Here is one T cell receptor beta chain with its context. J lost 3 bases, V lost 6 bases, and 6 bases had no gene match. The CDR3 spans 17 residues. Germline CDR1 and CDR2: MNHNS and SASEGT. The source of the sample is a study of CD8 T cells in Susac syndrome. RNA, at about 0.5 to 1 ug, was reverse transcribed with random hexamers. TCRdb reprocessed the immunoSEQ multiplex PCR reads via MiXCR and lists one record per CDR3 protein. The sample consists of about 130,000 distinct CDR3 sequences, approximately 93% of them appearing once. The sample was CD8+ T cells from PBMCs. The TCR sequence derives from a human donor with multiple sclerosis. The genes are TRBV6-1 and TRBJ2-2; 14 bases agree with TRBD2. CDR3 in DNA: TGTGCCAGCAGCCACGGGACTAGCGGGGGCCACACCGGGGAGCTGTTTTTT. This translates into CASSHGTSGGHTGELFF.